The 29 T cell receptor beta chains reported below all come from one sample, sequenced in a study of T cells in localized non-small cell lung cancer. Using immunoSEQ multiplex PCR, the repertoire was profiled, and TCRdb retains in-frame clones only, with some absent. The sample holds about 72,000 clones, about 83% seen once. The material was peripheral blood, obtained before any cancer treatment. These receptors came from a female donor of 60 years or more with stage I lung adenocarcinoma.

This chain uses TRBV13 with TRBJ1-1, with D perhaps matching TRBD1 (6 bases). Germline CDR1 is PRHDT and CDR2 is FYEKMQ (reference sequence). This CDR3 spans 15 amino acids. V was pared by 4 bases and J by 0 bases, with 12 bases between. The CDR3, as DNA: TGTGCCAGCAGCTCAACAGGGTCTATGAACACTGAAGCTTTCTTT. As protein: CASSSTGSMNTEAFF.

V gene TRBV29-1 combines with J gene TRBJ2-1; TRBD2 agrees at 11 bases. This CDR3 has 15 residues. Germline assignment: CDR1 SQVTM and CDR2 ANQGSEA. The V gene end was trimmed by 4 bases and the J gene end by 4 bases; junction bases not matched to a gene: 6. The CDR3 coding sequence is TGCAGCGTTGGGGGAGGGACTAGCGGATACAATGAGCAGTTCTTC. This encodes CSVGGGTSGYNEQFF.

This sequence joins TRBV30 and TRBJ2-1; D not certain. The CDR3 spans 13 residues. Per the germline V gene, CDR1 is GTSNPN and CDR2 is SVGIG (reference sequence). V shed 0 bases and J shed 9 bases, with 12 bases lying between them. This chain's CDR3 is CAWSVQNWGEQFF. The CDR3 DNA sequence: TGTGCCTGGAGTGTACAGAATTGGGGTGAGCAGTTCTTC.

The chain employs TRBV12-5 and TRBJ2-1; 8 bases fit TRBD2. CDR3 length: 17 amino acids. Per the germline V gene, CDR1 is LGHNT and CDR2 is FRNRAP. After removal of 6 bases from V and 6 bases from J, the junction contained 16 bases not matched to a gene. The CDR3 DNA is TGTGCTAGTGGCCCAAAGGTGAGCGGGAGTTTTGGCAATGAGCAGTTCTTC. Translating gives CASGPKVSGSFGNEQFF.

The chain employs TRBV5-1 and TRBJ2-1, with 10 bases identical to TRBD2. Germline assignment: CDR1 SGHRS and CDR2 YFSETQ. This CDR3 spans 14 amino acids. J lost 5 bases, V lost 3 bases, and 2 bases had no gene match. The CDR3 is CASSSGLADNEQFF. CDR3 DNA: TGCGCCAGCAGCTCAGGACTAGCGGACAATGAGCAGTTCTTC.

The V call is TRBV19, the J call TRBJ1-1, with D unresolved. CDR1 and CDR2 from the germline V gene are LNHDA and SQIVND (reference sequence). The CDR3 covers 13 residues. V lost 6 bases to trimming and J lost 4 bases, with 12 bases between them. The CDR3 bases are TGTGCCAGTAGCGCCAGTTGGGGCACTGAAGCTTTCTTT. Protein: CASSASWGTEAFF.

The gene calls are TRBV5-1 and TRBJ1-1, with 8 bases that match TRBD1. Germline CDR1 SGHRS, CDR2 YFSETQ. The CDR3 length is 15 residues. The ends lost 4 bases at V and 6 bases at J; junction bases unmatched: 11. CDR3 loop: CASSGTGLGSPEAFF. The CDR3 nucleotides are TGCGCCAGCAGCGGGACAGGCTTGGGGAGCCCTGAAGCTTTCTTT.

The chain couples TRBV27 to TRBJ2-3, with no clear D. Germline CDR1 MNHEY, CDR2 SMNVEV (reference sequence). CDR3 size: 11 residues. V lost 4 bases and J lost 4, with 3 bases in between. The CDR3 protein is CASSYADTQYF. The CDR3 DNA is TGTGCCAGCAGTTATGCAGATACGCAGTATTTT.

The V gene is TRBV4-2, the J gene TRBJ1-2; 10 bases map to TRBD1. With 0 bases clipped from V and 4 bases from J, the junction kept 5 bases outside the gene matches. In germline, CDR1 is LGHNA, CDR2 YNFKEQ. The CDR3 loop spans 16 amino acids. As DNA, the CDR3 is TGTGCCAGCAGCCAAGAATGGGACAGGGGTGGCTATGGCTACACCTTC. This translates into CASSQEWDRGGYGYTF.

V gene TRBV5-1 combines with J gene TRBJ2-1; 7 bases are shared with TRBD2. Unmatched junction bases numbered 12, after V lost 3 bases and J lost 6 bases. Per germline, CDR1 SGHRS and CDR2 YFSETQ. CDR3 length: 16 residues. CDR3 sequence (DNA): TGCGCCAGCAGCTCCTCGGGGAGGGAATCCCTCAATGAGCAGTTCTTC. Translation gives CASSSSGRESLNEQFF.

The CDR3 sequence: CASQLGLASNEQFF. In DNA form, the CDR3 reads TGTGCCAGCCAATTGGGACTAGCGAGCAATGAGCAGTTCTTC. This rearrangement joins TRBV2 to TRBJ2-1, with 10 positions matching TRBD2. The CDR3 runs to 14 residues. Germline V gene sequence: CDR1 SNHLY, CDR2 FYNNEI. The V and J ends lost 8 bases and 6 bases, in that order; junction bases with no gene match: 7.

This clone was seen at least ten times. Other DNA sequences in the sample encode the same CDR3. V is TRBV11-3 and J is TRBJ2-7; D not resolved. Looked up from germline, CDR1 is SGHNT and CDR2 is YENEEA. V lost 5 bases and J lost 7, with 12 bases in between. This CDR3 has 12 amino acids. The CDR3 DNA reads as TGTGCCAGCAGCGGTCGTTCCGGGGAGCAGTACTTC. It translates to CASSGRSGEQYF.

The chain joins TRBV5-1 to TRBJ2-7, with D perhaps TRBD1 (5 bases). The V end lost 4 bases, the J end lost 0 bases, and 14 bases lay between the germline ends. Germline CDR1 is SGHRS and CDR2 is YFSETQ. The CDR3 has 15 amino acids. The CDR3 spells CASSLEWGNSYEQYF. For the CDR3, the DNA is TGCGCCAGCAGCCTTGAATGGGGCAACTCCTACGAGCAGTACTTC.

This chain connects TRBV6-5 to TRBJ2-7; D is undetermined. The V gene's germline CDR1 is MNHEY and CDR2 SVGAGI. The CDR3 runs 11 residues. Trimming took off 7 bases at V and 9 bases at J, with 13 bases between the two ends. This CDR3 reads CASTDRLGQYF. The CDR3 DNA reads TGTGCCAGCACCGATAGATTGGGGCAGTACTTC.

The chain carries TRBV19 and TRBJ2-7; 7 nucleotides match TRBD1. There are 13 residues in the CDR3. Germline V CDR1 and CDR2: LNHDA, SQIVND (reference sequence). The junction had 4 bases not matched to a gene; V was cut back by 4 bases and J by 4 bases. CDR3 loop: CASSNVQGYEQYF. The CDR3 nucleotides read TGTGCCAGTAGTAACGTACAGGGGTACGAGCAGTACTTC.

The sample holds a few counts of this clone. V is TRBV6-1 and J is TRBJ2-7; TRBD1 agrees at 7 bases. The germline V gene has CDR1 MNHNS and CDR2 SASEGT. V shed 7 bases, J shed 0 bases, and the junction held 6 bases outside the gene matches. The CDR3 totals 14 residues. This CDR3 is CASKGQTSSYEQYF. The CDR3 nucleotides read TGTGCCAGCAAGGGACAGACGAGCTCCTACGAGCAGTACTTC.

CDR3 in DNA: TGTGCCAGCAGCCGACTAGCGGGAGACGCCGGGGAGCTGTTTTTT. It encodes CASSRLAGDAGELFF. The chain couples TRBV6-6 to TRBJ2-2; 12 bases are shared with TRBD2. The CDR3 has 15 residues. CDR1 is MNHNY and CDR2 is SVGAGI in the germline V gene (reference sequence). V lost 6 bases to trimming and J lost 6 bases; unmatched junction nucleotides: 5.

The rearrangement uses TRBV7-8 and TRBJ2-1, with 16 nucleotides matching TRBD2. The CDR3 length is 20 residues. Per the germline V gene, CDR1 is SGHVS and CDR2 is FQNEAQ. The trim removed 3 bases at V and 4 bases at J, leaving 12 bases unmatched. The CDR3, as DNA: TGTGCCAGCAGCTTGGCACCCGGGACTAGCGGGAGGGCCTTTTACAATGAGCAGTTCTTC. Translation: CASSLAPGTSGRAFYNEQFF.

V usage is TRBV2 and J usage is TRBJ2-2; 9 bases fit TRBD1. Per germline, CDR1 SNHLY and CDR2 FYNNEI. J was trimmed by 4 bases and V by 4 bases; bases with no gene match: 4. This CDR3 comprises 15 residues. The CDR3 DNA sequence: TGTGCCAGCAGTGTAGGGACAGGGCCCACCGGGGAGCTGTTTTTT. It translates to CASSVGTGPTGELFF.

This chain links TRBV14 with TRBJ2-7; possible D gene TRBD1, 5 bases. V dropped 2 bases and J dropped 1 base, with 9 bases sitting between them. Germline loops: CDR1 SGHDN, CDR2 FVKESK. The length of the CDR3 is 14 residues. CDR3 amino acids: CASSQLGLSYEQYF. CDR3 in DNA: TGTGCCAGCAGCCAACTGGGGCTATCCTACGAGCAGTACTTC.

The chain has TRBV6-5 and TRBJ2-1, with 12 bases fitting TRBD2. The CDR3 spans 14 residues. The V gene end was trimmed by 10 bases and the J gene end by 7 bases; junction bases not matched to a gene: 8. Germline V gene sequence: CDR1 MNHEY, CDR2 SVGAGI. CDR3 sequence: CATRLAGVTNEQFF. In DNA form, the CDR3 reads TGTGCCACTCGACTAGCGGGAGTCACGAATGAGCAGTTCTTC.

The V and J genes are TRBV9 and TRBJ2-1; 15 bases agree with TRBD2. There are 20 residues in the CDR3. With 3 bases clipped from V and 3 bases from J, the junction kept 13 bases outside the gene matches. Germline V CDR1 and CDR2: SGDLS, YYNGEE. CDR3 nucleotide sequence: TGTGCCAGCAGCGCGCAAGGACTAGCGGGAGGGCGAAGGGACTACAATGAGCAGTTCTTC. The encoded protein is CASSAQGLAGGRRDYNEQFF.

The chain has TRBV15 and TRBJ1-1; tentative D call: TRBD1 (6 bases). Germline values: CDR1 LNHNV, CDR2 YYDKDF (reference sequence). The CDR3 length is 14 residues. V shed 0 bases and J shed 4 bases, with 9 bases lying between them. The CDR3 region has the DNA TGTGCCACCAGCAGAGAATTCAGGGGCACTGAAGCTTTCTTT. It translates to CATSREFRGTEAFF.

This clone was seen a handful of times. The chain has TRBV15 and TRBJ2-1; 11 bases line up with TRBD2. The CDR3 extends over 15 amino acids. From germline, CDR1 is LNHNV and CDR2 YYDKDF (reference sequence). The V and J ends lost 0 bases and 9 bases, in that order; junction bases with no gene match: 4. The CDR3 DNA follows: TGTGCCACCAGCAGAGAAAGACTAGCGGGACGTGAGCAGTTCTTC. It encodes CATSRERLAGREQFF.

The V gene is TRBV9, the J gene TRBJ1-3; D call uncertain. Germline V gene sequence: CDR1 SGDLS, CDR2 YYNGEE. Trimming took 0 bases from V and 0 from J, leaving 7 bases between them. CDR3 length: 15 amino acids. CDR3 in amino acids: CASSVGRNSGNTIYF. As DNA, the CDR3 is TGTGCCAGCAGCGTAGGACGGAACTCTGGAAACACCATATATTTT.

This clone was detected once. The chain carries TRBV7-3 and TRBJ2-3; D is unclear. The germline gives CDR1 SGHTA, CDR2 FQGTGA. Trimming cost V 5 bases and J 0 bases, with 9 bases left between them. The CDR3 loop spans 14 amino acids. In DNA form, the CDR3 reads TGTGCCAGCAGCCCCACATCTAGCACAGATACGCAGTATTTT. Amino acids: CASSPTSSTDTQYF.

V and J are TRBV2 and TRBJ1-6; TRBD1 matches 9 bases. Germline trimming cut 5 bases from V and 7 bases from J; bases unmatched to any gene: 3. Germline V lookup: CDR1 SNHLY, CDR2 FYNNEI. This CDR3 is 14 amino acids long. CDR3 protein: CASSRGQGNSPLHF. Written as DNA, the CDR3 is TGTGCCAGCAGTCGGGGACAGGGCAATTCACCCCTCCACTTT.

The gene calls are TRBV11-3 and TRBJ1-4; D ambiguous. Germline CDR1 is SGHNT and CDR2 is YENEEA. V lost 2 bases and J 8 bases, leaving 6 bases between the germline ends. There are 12 residues in the CDR3. The CDR3 bases are TGTGCCAGCAGCTTAAACGGGGAAAAACTGTTTTTT. It specifies CASSLNGEKLFF.

The V call is TRBV27, the J call TRBJ2-7; 9 positions agree with TRBD1. Germline-derived CDR1 and CDR2 are MNHEY and SMNVEV (reference sequence). The CDR3 is 14 amino acids. Trimming at V came to 3 bases and at J to 6 bases, leaving 6 bases not matched to a gene. The CDR3 nucleotides are TGTGCCAGCAGTTTGGGACAGGGAGGGAGCGAGCAGTACTTC. Protein: CASSLGQGGSEQYF.